Following are 26 T cell receptor beta chains from one sample sequenced in a study of Graves' ophthalmopathy and Graves' hyperthyroidism (dated by TCRdb to between 2017 and 2018). Sequencing instrument: Illumina HiSeq 2000. TCR beta CDR3 regions were amplified from RNA transcripts for repertoire sequencing. A first-round RT-PCR used HTBI primers with the Qiagen OneStep RT-PCR kit, followed by a second-round multiplex PCR, size selection and purification. Using fastp trimming at Q25 and MiXCR clonotype assembly, TCRdb reanalyzed the public sequencing data and kept in-frame beta chains. All rows with the same CDR3 protein become a single entry with the most common DNA and genes. This sample is represented by around 1,000,000 distinct CDR3 sequences; about 36% of them were singletons. The top ten clones comprise 8.5% to 14% of the sample. The specimen sequenced was peripheral blood or thyroid tissue (not recorded which). These receptors were collected from an adult man with Graves' hyperthyroidism.

In its sample, this clonotype was seen many times. This CDR3 reads CASSLMSSSGSKETQYF. CDR3 sequence (DNA): TGTGCCAGCAGCTTAATGTCGTCTAGCGGGAGTAAAGAGACCCAGTACTTC. V and J are TRBV7-6 and TRBJ2-5; 10 bases agree with TRBD2. Germline V CDR1 and CDR2: SGHVS, FNYEAQ. CDR3 length: 17 residues. V gave up 2 bases and J gave up 3 bases; unmatched junction bases: 9.

This clonotype came up many times. The chain employs TRBV7-2 and TRBJ2-5; tentatively, D is TRBD1 or TRBD2 (5 bases each). The ends were cut back, 2 bases at V and 5 bases at J, with 15 bases in the middle. The CDR3 runs to 15 residues. CDR1 is SGHTA, CDR2 FQGNSA, per germline. In DNA form, the CDR3 reads TGTGCCAGCAGCTTAAGCCGGACTCACAGGGAGACCCAGTACTTC. It is translated as CASSLSRTHRETQYF.

This clonotype occurred many times. The V and J genes are TRBV10-3 and TRBJ2-7; 8 nucleotides align to TRBD1. There are 14 residues in the CDR3. Germline V gene lookup returns CDR1 ENHRY and CDR2 SYGVKD. Losses at the gene ends were 10 bases for V and 1 base for J; bases not matched to a gene: 9. CDR3 in DNA: TGTGCCACCTCGGACAGGGAGAAATCCTACGAGCAGTACTTC. The encoded protein is CATSDREKSYEQYF.

This clonotype was detected only a few times. This chain uses TRBV7-9 with TRBJ2-2; the D gene could be TRBD1 or TRBD2 (5 bases each). This CDR3 has 14 amino acids. The germline gives CDR1 SEHNR, CDR2 FQNEAQ (reference sequence). The V end lost 5 bases, the J end lost 6 bases, and 13 bases lay between the germline ends. The CDR3 DNA reads TGTGCCAGCAGCCCCCCAGGGAGAGCCGGGGAGCTGTTTTTT. It codes for CASSPPGRAGELFF.

Regarding this clonotype: Being one base from a much bigger clone, this may be a read error. The chain carries TRBV20-1 and TRBJ1-4; TRBD1 is a possible D gene (5 bases). CDR3 length: 14 residues. Trimming shortened V by 7 bases and J by 6 bases, and 18 bases separated the two germline ends. The germline CDR1 and CDR2 sequences are DFQATT and SNEGSKA (reference sequence). CDR3 DNA: TGCAGTGTTAACATGGGACGGAGGGATGAAAAACTGTTTTTT. Its protein product is CSVNMGRRDEKLFF.

This clonotype was seen repeatedly, ten times or more. The rearrangement uses TRBV25-1 and TRBJ1-2, with a tentative D call TRBD1 (6 bases). Trimming removed 6 bases at V and 6 bases at J, with 11 bases between. The CDR3 is 12 amino acids. CDR1 is MGHDK and CDR2 is SYGVNS in the germline V gene. The CDR3 DNA reads as TGTGCCAGCAGCGAACAGGGAAATGGCTACACCTTC. This gives the protein CASSEQGNGYTF.

The chain recombines TRBV19 with TRBJ1-1; 8 bases line up with TRBD1. CDR1 is LNHDA, CDR2 SQIVND, per germline (reference sequence). Trimming took 6 bases from V and 1 from J; bases not matched to a gene: 7. CDR3 length equals 15 residues. CDR3 coding DNA: TGTGCCAGTAGCTGGACAGGGTACGGGAACACTGAAGCTTTCTTT. Protein: CASSWTGYGNTEAFF. Full variable domain (remainder filled in from reference TRBV19 and TRBJ1-1): DGGITQSPKYLFRKEGQNVTLSCEQNLNHDAMYWYRQDPGQGLRLIYYSQIVNDFQKGDIAEGYSVSREKKESFPLTVTSAQKNPTAFYLCASSWTGYGNTEAFFGQGTRLTVV.

The genes are TRBV29-1 and TRBJ2-7; TRBD1 aligns across 9 bases. The CDR3 totals 14 residues. J lost 5 bases, V lost 4 bases, and 9 bases had no gene match. Germline CDR1 is SQVTM and CDR2 is ANQGSEA. The CDR3 loop reads CSVGVSGQGNEQYF. The CDR3 DNA is TGCAGCGTTGGAGTTTCGGGACAGGGTAACGAGCAGTACTTC.

This clonotype was counted at least ten times. J is TRBJ2-2 and V is TRBV2; 8 bases are shared with TRBD2. With V trimmed by 8 bases and J by 5 bases, 10 bases remained unmatched. Per the germline V gene, CDR1 is SNHLY and CDR2 is FYNNEI. This CDR3 has 15 residues. CDR3 region: CASRVAGMITGELFF. Here the CDR3 DNA reads TGTGCCAGCCGGGTAGCGGGGATGATAACCGGGGAGCTGTTTTTT.

The chain has TRBV2 and TRBJ1-4; D call uncertain. Trimming stripped 6 bases from V and 3 bases from J, with 17 bases between. The CDR3 is 16 residues long. The germline V gene encodes CDR1 SNHLY and CDR2 FYNNEI. Here the CDR3 DNA reads TGTGCCAGCAGAGACGGGATGAGTTCGGCTAATGAAAAACTGTTTTTT. Protein product: CASRDGMSSANEKLFF.

This clonotype was found many times. V and J are TRBV5-1 and TRBJ2-7, with 9 bases aligning to TRBD2. The V gene end was trimmed by 7 bases and the J gene end by 2 bases; junction bases not matched to a gene: 4. Germline CDR1 is SGHRS and CDR2 is YFSETQ. This CDR3 contains 13 residues. Written as DNA, the CDR3 is TGCGCCAGCGGTCTAGCGGGACCCTACGAGCAGTACTTC. Amino acids: CASGLAGPYEQYF.

This clonotype came up many times. The chain carries TRBV7-2 and TRBJ2-5; the D gene could be TRBD1 or TRBD2 (5 bases each). Trimming removed 6 bases from V and 5 bases from J, with 13 bases in between. The germline V gene encodes CDR1 SGHTA and CDR2 FQGNSA. The CDR3 is made up of 13 amino acids. CDR3 DNA sequence: TGTGCCAGCAGTTGGGGGATTTGGGAGACCCAGTACTTC. It translates to CASSWGIWETQYF.

To note about this clonotype: A much larger clone sits a single nucleotide away, making a read error possible. CDR3 sequence reads: CASSCGGTDEQYF. As DNA, the CDR3 is TGTGCCAGCAGTTGCGGGGGTACGGACGAGCAGTACTTC. This chain joins TRBV6-5 and TRBJ2-7; TRBD2 matches 7 bases. The ends lost 4 bases at V and 5 bases at J; junction bases unmatched: 5. This CDR3 has 13 residues. The V gene's germline CDR1 is MNHEY and CDR2 SVGAGI.

This clonotype occurred a few times. This chain links TRBV2 with TRBJ2-2; 8 bases agree with TRBD1. CDR1 SNHLY and CDR2 FYNNEI come from the germline V gene. V trimming: 6 bases; J trimming: 1 base; junction bases outside the gene matches: 7. The CDR3 covers 16 residues. This CDR3 reads CASRLGGTGNTGELFF. The CDR3 DNA reads as TGTGCCAGCAGGCTAGGGGGGACAGGGAACACCGGGGAGCTGTTTTTT.

The V call is TRBV10-3, the J call TRBJ1-5, with D hard to call. Between the trimmed V and J ends, which lost 2 bases and 4 bases, there was a span of 15 bases. This CDR3 is 16 amino acids long. Germline CDR1 and CDR2: ENHRY and SYGVKD. The CDR3, as DNA: TGTGCCATCAGTGAGGTATTGCCCTTGGGGAATCAGCCCCAGCATTTT. It yields the protein CAISEVLPLGNQPQHF.

At least ten counts were recorded for this clonotype. The CDR3 DNA follows: TGTGCCAGCAGTGTTGACAGGACTGGAAACACCATATATTTT. Residues: CASSVDRTGNTIYF. The chain combines TRBV2 with TRBJ1-3; the D gene is possibly TRBD1 (6 bases). Germline CDR1 reads SNHLY; CDR2 reads FYNNEI. The CDR3 is 14 residues long. Trimming stripped 4 bases from V and 2 bases from J, with 9 bases between. The full variable domain, its missing parts supplied by reference TRBV2 and TRBJ1-3, is EPEVTQTPSHQVTQMGQEVILRCVPISNHLYFYWYRQILGQKVEFLVSFYNNEISEKSEIFDDQFSVERPDGSNFTLKIRSTKLEDSAMYFCASSVDRTGNTIYFGEGSWLTVV.

This clonotype has ten or more counts. The chain is built from TRBV11-2 and TRBJ2-5; D remains unclear. The V gene's germline CDR1 is SGHAT and CDR2 FQNNGV. Trimming shortened V by 1 base and J by 2 bases, and 8 bases separated the two germline ends. This CDR3 spans 14 amino acids. The CDR3 coding sequence is TGTGCCAGCAGCTTAGTCTGGGTACAAGAGACCCAGTACTTC. This sequence encodes CASSLVWVQETQYF.

This clonotype has a count of ten or more. This sequence joins TRBV29-1 and TRBJ2-2, with 8 bases lining up with TRBD2. The CDR3 loop spans 13 amino acids. The germline CDR1 and CDR2 sequences are SQVTM and ANQGSEA. J gave up 7 bases and V 7 bases, and 8 bases lay outside the gene matches. The CDR3 here is CSAGGGRGGELFF. The DNA for the CDR3 is TGCAGCGCCGGGGGGGGGCGAGGCGGGGAGCTGTTTTTT.

This clonotype turned up a few times. The gene calls are TRBV2 and TRBJ1-6; D gene ambiguous. Trimming stripped 6 bases from V and 5 bases from J, with 14 bases between. This CDR3 comprises 15 residues. CDR1 SNHLY and CDR2 FYNNEI come from the germline V gene. The CDR3 region has the DNA TGTGCCAGCAGCCCCGGCCGGAAGGATAATTCACCCCTCCACTTT. It is translated as CASSPGRKDNSPLHF. Supplemented by reference TRBV2 and TRBJ1-6, the full variable domain reads EPEVTQTPSHQVTQMGQEVILRCVPISNHLYFYWYRQILGQKVEFLVSFYNNEISEKSEIFDDQFSVERPDGSNFTLKIRSTKLEDSAMYFCASSPGRKDNSPLHFGNGTRLTVT.

The V and J genes are TRBV7-9 and TRBJ2-7; TRBD1 is a possible D gene (5 bases). Matching the DNA end better, TRBJ2-4 makes the J call doubtful. Germline CDR1 is SEHNR and CDR2 is FQNEAQ (reference sequence). The CDR3 covers 11 residues. The CDR3 spells CASSLQGIQYF. The CDR3 DNA reads as TGTGCCAGCAGCTTACAGGGCATTCAGTACTTC.

A word on this clonotype: A much larger clone lies a single base off, so this may be a read error. The chain combines TRBV7-8 with TRBJ2-7, with 7 bases lining up with TRBD2. Germline V gives CDR1 SGHVS, CDR2 FQNEAQ. This CDR3 has 14 amino acids. CDR3 residues: CAGSYPGLKAAQYF. The CDR3 coding sequence is TGTGCCGGCAGCTACCCGGGACTAAAAGCGGCGCAGTACTTC.

The V gene is TRBV25-1, the J gene TRBJ1-6; the D is unclear. Per germline, CDR1 MGHDK and CDR2 SYGVNS. Trimming pared 2 bases from V and 16 bases from J, leaving 12 bases between. The CDR3 contains 12 residues. In nucleotides, the CDR3 is TGTGCCAGCAGTGAAAAGGCCTTCTATCTCCACTTT. It specifies CASSEKAFYLHF.

Points on this clonotype: At one end, the junction sequence differs from germline, possibly due to a read error. The chain links TRBV25-1 to TRBJ2-7, with D unclear. Germline-derived CDR1 and CDR2 are MGHDK and SYGVNS. The CDR3 has 13 amino acids. The CDR3, as DNA: TGTGCCAGCAGTGCTCTGGGTGGGTACGGGCAGTACTTC. It encodes CASSALGGYGQYF.

The chain joins TRBV29-1 to TRBJ1-1, with D unresolved. V lost 4 bases to trimming and J lost 4 bases, with 16 bases between them. The CDR3 is 14 amino acids. Per the germline V gene, CDR1 is SQVTM and CDR2 is ANQGSEA. CDR3 in DNA: TGCAGCGTTGCGGAAGGGTTGGTGTCCACTGAAGCTTTCTTT. Amino acids: CSVAEGLVSTEAFF.

This clonotype was seen many times. The J gene is TRBJ1-1, the V gene TRBV5-6; 9 bases match TRBD1. This CDR3 is built from 16 residues. The V and J ends lost 4 bases and 4 bases, in that order; junction bases with no gene match: 11. In germline, CDR1 is SGHDT, CDR2 YYEEEE. The CDR3 loop is CASSVNRGRLGTEAFF. The CDR3 bases are TGTGCCAGCAGCGTGAACAGGGGGCGGTTGGGCACTGAAGCTTTCTTT.

This clonotype was counted at least ten times. This chain connects TRBV12-3 or TRBV12-4 to TRBJ2-7; 10 bases align to TRBD1. After removal of 8 bases from V and 2 bases from J, the junction contained 3 bases not matched to a gene. The CDR3 has 13 residues. In DNA form, the CDR3 reads TGTGCCAGCCGCGGGACAGGGGCCTACGAGCAGTACTTC. This codes for CASRGTGAYEQYF.